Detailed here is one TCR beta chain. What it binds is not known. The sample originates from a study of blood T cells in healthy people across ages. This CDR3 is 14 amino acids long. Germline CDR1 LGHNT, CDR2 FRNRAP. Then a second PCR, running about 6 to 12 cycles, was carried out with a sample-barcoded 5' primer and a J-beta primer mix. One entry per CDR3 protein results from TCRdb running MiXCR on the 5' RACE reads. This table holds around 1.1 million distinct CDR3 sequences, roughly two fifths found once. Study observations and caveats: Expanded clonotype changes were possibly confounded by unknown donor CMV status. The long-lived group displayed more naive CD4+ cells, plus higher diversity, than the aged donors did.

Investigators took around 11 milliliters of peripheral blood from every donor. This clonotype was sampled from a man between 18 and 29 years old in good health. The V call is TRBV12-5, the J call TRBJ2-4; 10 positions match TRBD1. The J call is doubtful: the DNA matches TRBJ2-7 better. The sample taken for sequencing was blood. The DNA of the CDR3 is TGTGCTAGTGGGGGGACAGGGGTCCCCGACGAGCAGTACTTC. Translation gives CASGGTGVPDEQYF.